Below are 2 T cell receptor beta chains sequenced from a single sample in a study of identical twins. TCRdb reprocessed the 5' RACE reads with MiXCR, giving one entry per CDR3 protein. The sample records about 700,000 distinct CDR3 sequences, around 6.1% being singletons. Sequencing was carried out using naive T cells sorted from blood. The receptors here all came from a man younger than 35 in good health.

The chain carries TRBV6-5 and TRBJ2-7, with D possibly being TRBD2 (6 bases). The germline V gene has CDR1 MNHEY and CDR2 SVGAGI. CDR3 length: 12 amino acids. V dropped 6 bases and J dropped 6 bases, with 12 bases sitting between them. The CDR3 sequence: CASSQRGGEQYV. As DNA, the CDR3 is TGTGCCAGCAGCCAACGGGGAGGCGAGCAGTACGTC.

The chain employs TRBV7-6 and TRBJ2-1; tentatively, D is TRBD1 or TRBD2 (5 bases each). Germline V CDR1 and CDR2: SGHVS, FNYEAQ. Trimming pared 4 bases from V and 9 bases from J, leaving 16 bases between. This CDR3 has 14 residues. Here the CDR3 DNA reads TGTGCCAGCAGCTCCGGGGACGGGGCTATTGAGCAGTTCTTC. Encoded protein: CASSSGDGAIEQFF.